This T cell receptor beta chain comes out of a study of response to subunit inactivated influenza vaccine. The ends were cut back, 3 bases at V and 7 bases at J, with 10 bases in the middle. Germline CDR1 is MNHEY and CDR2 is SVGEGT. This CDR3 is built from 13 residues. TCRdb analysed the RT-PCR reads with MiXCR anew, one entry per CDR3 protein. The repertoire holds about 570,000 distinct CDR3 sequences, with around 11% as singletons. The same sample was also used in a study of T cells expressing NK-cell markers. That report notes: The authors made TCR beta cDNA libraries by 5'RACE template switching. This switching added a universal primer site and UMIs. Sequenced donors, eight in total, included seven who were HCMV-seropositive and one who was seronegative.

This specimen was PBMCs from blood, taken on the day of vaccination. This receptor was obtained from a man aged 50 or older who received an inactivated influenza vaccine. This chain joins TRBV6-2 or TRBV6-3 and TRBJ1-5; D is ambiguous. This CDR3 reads CASSYRERQPQHF. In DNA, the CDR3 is TGTGCCAGCAGTTATAGGGAACGGCAGCCCCAGCATTTT.